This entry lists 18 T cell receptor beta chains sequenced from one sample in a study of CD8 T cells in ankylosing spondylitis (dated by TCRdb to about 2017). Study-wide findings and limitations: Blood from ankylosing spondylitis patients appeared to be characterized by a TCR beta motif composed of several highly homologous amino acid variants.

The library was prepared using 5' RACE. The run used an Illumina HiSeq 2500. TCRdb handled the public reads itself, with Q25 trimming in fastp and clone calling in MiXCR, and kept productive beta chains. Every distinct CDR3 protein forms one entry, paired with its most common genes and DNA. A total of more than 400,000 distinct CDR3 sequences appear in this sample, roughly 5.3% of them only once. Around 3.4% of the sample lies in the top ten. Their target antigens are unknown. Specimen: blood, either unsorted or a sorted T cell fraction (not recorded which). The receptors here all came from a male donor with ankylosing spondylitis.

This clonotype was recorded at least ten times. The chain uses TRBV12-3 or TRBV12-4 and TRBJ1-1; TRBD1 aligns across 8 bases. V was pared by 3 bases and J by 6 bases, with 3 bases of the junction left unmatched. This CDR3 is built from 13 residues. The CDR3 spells CASSLDRVSEAFF. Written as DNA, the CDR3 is TGTGCCAGCAGTTTGGACAGGGTGTCTGAAGCTTTCTTT.

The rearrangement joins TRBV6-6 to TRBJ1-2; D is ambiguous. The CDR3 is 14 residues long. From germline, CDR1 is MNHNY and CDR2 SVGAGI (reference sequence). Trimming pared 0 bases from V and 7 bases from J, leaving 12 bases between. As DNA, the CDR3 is TGTGCCAGCAGTTACTCGTCGACGGTTATTGGCTACACCTTC. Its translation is CASSYSSTVIGYTF.

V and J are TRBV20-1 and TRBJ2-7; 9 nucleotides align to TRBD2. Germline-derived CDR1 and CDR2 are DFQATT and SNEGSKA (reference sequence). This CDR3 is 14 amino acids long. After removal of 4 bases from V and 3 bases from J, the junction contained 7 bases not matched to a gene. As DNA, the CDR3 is TGCAGTGCTAAGAGCGGGGGGCTCTTCTACGAGCAGTACTTC. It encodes CSAKSGGLFYEQYF.

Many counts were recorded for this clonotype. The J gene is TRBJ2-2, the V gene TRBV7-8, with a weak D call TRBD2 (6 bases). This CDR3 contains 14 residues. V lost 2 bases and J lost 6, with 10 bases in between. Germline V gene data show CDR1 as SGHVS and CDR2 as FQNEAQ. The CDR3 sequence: CASSLRGGAGELFF. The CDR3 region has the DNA TGTGCCAGCAGCTTACGGGGCGGGGCCGGGGAGCTGTTTTTT.

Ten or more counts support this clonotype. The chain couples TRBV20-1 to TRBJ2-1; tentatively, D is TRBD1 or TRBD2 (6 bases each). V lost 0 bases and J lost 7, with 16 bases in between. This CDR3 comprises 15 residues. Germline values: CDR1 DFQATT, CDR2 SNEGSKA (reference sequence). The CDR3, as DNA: TGCAGTGCTAGAGATAGGAGGGGGGCCCCAAATGAGCAGTTCTTC. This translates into CSARDRRGAPNEQFF.

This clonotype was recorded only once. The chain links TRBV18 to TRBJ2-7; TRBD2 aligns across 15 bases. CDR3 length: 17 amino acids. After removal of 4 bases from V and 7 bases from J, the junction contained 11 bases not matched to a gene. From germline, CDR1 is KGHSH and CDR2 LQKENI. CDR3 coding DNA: TGTGCCAGCTCACTCCCCGGACTAGCGGGGGGGCCGGGGGAGCAGTACTTC. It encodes CASSLPGLAGGPGEQYF. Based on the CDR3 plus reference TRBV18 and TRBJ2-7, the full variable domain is NAGVMQNPRHLVRRRGQEARLRCSPMKGHSHVYWYRQLPEEGLKFMVYLQKENIIDESGMPKERFSAEFPKEGPSILRIQQVVRGDSAAYFCASSLPGLAGGPGEQYFGPGTRLTVT.

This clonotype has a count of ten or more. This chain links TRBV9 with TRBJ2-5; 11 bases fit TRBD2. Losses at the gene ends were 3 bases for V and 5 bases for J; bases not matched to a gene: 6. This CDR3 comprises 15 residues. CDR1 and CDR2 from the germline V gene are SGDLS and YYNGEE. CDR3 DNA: TGTGCCAGCAGCGCAGTGACTAGCGGGGCTGAGACCCAGTACTTC. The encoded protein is CASSAVTSGAETQYF.

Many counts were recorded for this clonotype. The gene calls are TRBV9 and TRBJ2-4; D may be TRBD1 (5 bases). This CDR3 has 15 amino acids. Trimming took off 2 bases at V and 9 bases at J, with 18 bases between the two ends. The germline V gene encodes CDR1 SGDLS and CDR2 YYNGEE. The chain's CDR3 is CASSVQGMGITIQYF. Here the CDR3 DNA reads TGTGCCAGCAGCGTCCAGGGAATGGGGATAACCATTCAGTACTTC.

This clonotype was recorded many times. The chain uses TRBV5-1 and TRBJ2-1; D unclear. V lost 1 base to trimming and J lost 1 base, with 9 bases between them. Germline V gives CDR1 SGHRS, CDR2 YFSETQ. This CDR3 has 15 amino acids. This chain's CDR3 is CASSLSRVSYNEQFF. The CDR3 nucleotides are TGCGCCAGCAGCTTGAGTCGGGTATCCTACAATGAGCAGTTCTTC.

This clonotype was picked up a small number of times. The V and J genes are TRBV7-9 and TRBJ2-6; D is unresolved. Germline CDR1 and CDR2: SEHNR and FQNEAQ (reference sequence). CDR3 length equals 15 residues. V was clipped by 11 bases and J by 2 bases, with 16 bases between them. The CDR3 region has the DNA TGTGCCGGTGGTGGGCGTCGTACTGGGGCCAACGTCCTGACTTTC. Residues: CAGGGRRTGANVLTF.

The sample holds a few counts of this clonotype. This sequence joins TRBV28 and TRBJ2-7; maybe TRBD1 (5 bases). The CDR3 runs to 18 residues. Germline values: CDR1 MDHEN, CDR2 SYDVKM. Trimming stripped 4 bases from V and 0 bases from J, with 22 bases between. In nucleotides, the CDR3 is TGTGCCAGCAGTTCCCCTAACCCCCGACAGTCCTTCTCCTACGAGCAGTACTTC. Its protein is CASSSPNPRQSFSYEQYF.

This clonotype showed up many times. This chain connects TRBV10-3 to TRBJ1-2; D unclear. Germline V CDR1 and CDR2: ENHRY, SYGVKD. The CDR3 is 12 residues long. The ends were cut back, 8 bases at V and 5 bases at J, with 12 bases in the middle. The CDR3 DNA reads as TGTGCCATCCGGGCAGGAGGATATGGCTACACCTTC. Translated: CAIRAGGYGYTF.

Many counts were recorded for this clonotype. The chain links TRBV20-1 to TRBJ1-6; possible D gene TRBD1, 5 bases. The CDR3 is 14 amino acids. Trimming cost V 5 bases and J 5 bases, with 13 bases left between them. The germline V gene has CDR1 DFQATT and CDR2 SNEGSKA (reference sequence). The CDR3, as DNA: TGCAGTGCTGTTTGGGACTGGGATAATTCACCCCTCCACTTT. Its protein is CSAVWDWDNSPLHF.

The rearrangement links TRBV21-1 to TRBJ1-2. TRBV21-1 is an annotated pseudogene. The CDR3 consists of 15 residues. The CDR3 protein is CASSKRREWDYGYTF. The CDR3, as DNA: TGTGCCAGCAGCAAAAGGCGAGAGTGGGACTATGGCTACACCTTC.

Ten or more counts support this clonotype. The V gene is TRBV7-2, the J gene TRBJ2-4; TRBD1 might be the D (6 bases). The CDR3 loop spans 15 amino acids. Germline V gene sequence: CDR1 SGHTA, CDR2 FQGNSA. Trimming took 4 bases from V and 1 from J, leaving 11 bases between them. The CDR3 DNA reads TGTGCCAGCAGCTCCCAGGGGCCTGCCAAAAACATTCAGTACTTC. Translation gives CASSSQGPAKNIQYF.

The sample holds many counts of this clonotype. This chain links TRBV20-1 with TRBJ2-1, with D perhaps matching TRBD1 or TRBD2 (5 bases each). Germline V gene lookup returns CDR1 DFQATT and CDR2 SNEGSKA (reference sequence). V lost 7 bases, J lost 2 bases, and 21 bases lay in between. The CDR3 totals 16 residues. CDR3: CSVEDPGRQAYNEQFF. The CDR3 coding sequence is TGCAGTGTGGAGGATCCGGGACGCCAGGCCTACAATGAGCAGTTCTTC.

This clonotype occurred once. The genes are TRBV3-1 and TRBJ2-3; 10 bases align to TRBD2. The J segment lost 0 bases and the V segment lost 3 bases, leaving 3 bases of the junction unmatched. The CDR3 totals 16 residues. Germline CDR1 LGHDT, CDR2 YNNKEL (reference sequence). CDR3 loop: CASSHLTSGSTDTQYF. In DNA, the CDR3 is TGTGCCAGCAGCCACTTGACTAGCGGGAGCACAGATACGCAGTATTTT.

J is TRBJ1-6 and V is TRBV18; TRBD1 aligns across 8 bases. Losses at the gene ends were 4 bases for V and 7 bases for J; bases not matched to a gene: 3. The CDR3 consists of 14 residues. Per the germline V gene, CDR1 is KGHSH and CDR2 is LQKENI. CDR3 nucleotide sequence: TGTGCCAGCTCACGGGACAGGCAAAATTCACCCCTCCACTTT. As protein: CASSRDRQNSPLHF.